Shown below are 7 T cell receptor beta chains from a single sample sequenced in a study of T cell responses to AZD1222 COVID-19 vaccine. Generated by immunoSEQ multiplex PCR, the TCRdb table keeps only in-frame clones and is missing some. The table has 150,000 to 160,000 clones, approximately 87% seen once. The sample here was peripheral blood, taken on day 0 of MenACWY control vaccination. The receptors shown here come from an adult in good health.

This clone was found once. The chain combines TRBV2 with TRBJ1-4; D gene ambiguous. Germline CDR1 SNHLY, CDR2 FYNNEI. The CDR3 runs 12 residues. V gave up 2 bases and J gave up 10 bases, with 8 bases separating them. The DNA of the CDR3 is TGTGCCAGCAGTGAACGGTGGGGAAAACTGTTTTTT. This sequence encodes CASSERWGKLFF. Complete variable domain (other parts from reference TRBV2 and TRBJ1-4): EPEVTQTPSHQVTQMGQEVILRCVPISNHLYFYWYRQILGQKVEFLVSFYNNEISEKSEIFDDQFSVERPDGSNFTLKIRSTKLEDSAMYFCASSERWGKLFFGSGTQLSVL.

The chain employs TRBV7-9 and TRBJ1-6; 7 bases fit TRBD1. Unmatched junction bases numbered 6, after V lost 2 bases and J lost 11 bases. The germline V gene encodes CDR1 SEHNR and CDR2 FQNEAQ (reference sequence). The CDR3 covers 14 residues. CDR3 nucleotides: TGTGCCAGCAGCTTAACAGGGGCGGAAGCACCCCTCCACTTT. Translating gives CASSLTGAEAPLHF.

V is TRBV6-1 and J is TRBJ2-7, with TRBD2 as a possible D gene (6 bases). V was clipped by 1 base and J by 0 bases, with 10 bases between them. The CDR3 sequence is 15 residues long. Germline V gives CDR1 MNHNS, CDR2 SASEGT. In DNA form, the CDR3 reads TGTGCCAGCAGTGAAGTGCCTAGCGACTCCTACGAGCAGTACTTC. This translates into CASSEVPSDSYEQYF.

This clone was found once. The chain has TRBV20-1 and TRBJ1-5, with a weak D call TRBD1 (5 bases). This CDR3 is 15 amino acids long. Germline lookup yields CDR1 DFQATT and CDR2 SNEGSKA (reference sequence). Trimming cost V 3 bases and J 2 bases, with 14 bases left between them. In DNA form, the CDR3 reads TGCAGTGCTAGTCTGGGGGTAGGTGGCAATCAGCCCCAGCATTTT. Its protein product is CSASLGVGGNQPQHF.

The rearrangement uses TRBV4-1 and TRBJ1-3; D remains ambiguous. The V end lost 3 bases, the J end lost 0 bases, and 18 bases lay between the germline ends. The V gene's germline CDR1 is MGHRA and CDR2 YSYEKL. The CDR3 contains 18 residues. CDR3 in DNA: TGCGCCAGCAGCCAGGATGATGAGACCGTCGTCTCTGGAAACACCATATATTTT. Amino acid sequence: CASSQDDETVVSGNTIYF.

CDR3 protein: CASSPLRKGGTDTQYF. DNA of the CDR3: TGTGCCAGCTCACCACTCAGGAAGGGGGGGACAGATACGCAGTATTTT. V and J are TRBV18 and TRBJ2-3, with D possibly being TRBD2 (7 bases). The V end was cut by 1 base, the J end by 3 bases, with 14 bases between. Germline loops: CDR1 KGHSH, CDR2 LQKENI. The CDR3 extends over 16 amino acids.

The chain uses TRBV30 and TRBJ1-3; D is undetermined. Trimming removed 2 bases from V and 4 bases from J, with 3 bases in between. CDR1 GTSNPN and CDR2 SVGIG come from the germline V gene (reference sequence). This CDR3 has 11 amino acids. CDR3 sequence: CAWSTGNTIYF. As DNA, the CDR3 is TGTGCCTGGAGTACAGGAAACACCATATATTTT. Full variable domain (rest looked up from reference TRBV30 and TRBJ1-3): SQTIHQWPATLVQPVGSPLSLECTVEGTSNPNLYWYRQAAGRGLQLLFYSVGIGQISSEVPQNLSASRPQDRQFILSSKKLLLSDSGFYLCAWSTGNTIYFGEGSWLTVV.